One and the same sample provided the 15 T cell receptor beta chains below, sequenced in a study of blood T cell repertoires in COVID-19. Assay: immunoSEQ multiplex PCR; the TCRdb copy retains only in-frame clones and omits some. The data contain approximately 72,000 clones, more than 75% of them singletons. Specimen: peripheral blood. The receptors here all came from a woman aged 60-75 years with acute or convalescent COVID-19.

The chain combines TRBV2 with TRBJ2-5, with D unclear. From germline, CDR1 is SNHLY and CDR2 FYNNEI. V was trimmed by 4 bases and J by 2 bases, leaving 11 bases between them. CDR3 size: 14 residues. CDR3 coding DNA: TGTGCCAGCAGTGTATGGTCAGGACAAGAGACCCAGTACTTC. Encoded protein: CASSVWSGQETQYF.

The count of this clone is one. V gene TRBV5-4 combines with J gene TRBJ2-7; no definite D call. The CDR3 contains 12 residues. The V end lost 4 bases, the J end lost 7 bases, and 12 bases lay between the germline ends. The germline gives CDR1 SGHNT, CDR2 YYREEE (reference sequence). The CDR3, as DNA: TGTGCCAGCAGCCAAAACCGCCAGGAGCAGTACTTC. Encoded protein: CASSQNRQEQYF.

CDR3 region: CASSLVRGLNTEAFF. CDR3 DNA sequence: TGTGCCAGCAGCTTAGTGCGGGGCCTGAACACTGAAGCTTTCTTT. The chain couples TRBV11-2 to TRBJ1-1; a possible D gene is TRBD1 (5 bases). CDR3 length: 15 residues. Germline V lookup: CDR1 SGHAT, CDR2 FQNNGV. V lost 1 base to trimming and J lost 0 bases, with 9 bases between them.

This rearrangement joins TRBV6-5 to TRBJ1-5, with 9 bases lining up with TRBD1. This CDR3 is 15 amino acids long. CDR1 is MNHEY and CDR2 is SVGAGI in the germline V gene. With 6 bases clipped from V and 2 bases from J, the junction kept 5 bases outside the gene matches. In nucleotides, the CDR3 is TGTGCCAGCAGAGCCGGGACAGGGCGCAATCAGCCCCAGCATTTT. This gives the protein CASRAGTGRNQPQHF.

The chain couples TRBV9 to TRBJ1-3; D unresolved. V gave up 0 bases and J gave up 1 base, with 14 bases separating them. The V gene's germline CDR1 is SGDLS and CDR2 YYNGEE. The CDR3 sequence is 17 residues long. The CDR3 DNA is TGTGCCAGCAGCGTAGGAGCACTGGGCTTGTCTGGAAACACCATATATTTT. This translates into CASSVGALGLSGNTIYF.

The chain joins TRBV27 to TRBJ2-7, with 9 bases matching TRBD1. The CDR3 loop spans 14 amino acids. CDR1 and CDR2 (germline): MNHEY, SMNVEV (reference sequence). The ends lost 6 bases at V and 5 bases at J; junction bases unmatched: 8. The CDR3 DNA follows: TGTGCCAGCAGGGCCCGGGACAGGGTCCACGAGCAGTACTTC. Translation gives CASRARDRVHEQYF.

This clone was observed a single time. V and J are TRBV12-2 and TRBJ1-2; no DNA check was done on the table's D call, TRBD1. TRBV12-2 counts as a pseudogene. The length of the CDR3 is 15 residues. The CDR3 DNA reads TGTGCAAGTCGCATCCGGGACAGGGTTCGTTATGGCTACACCTTC. Its protein is CASRIRDRVRYGYTF.

The rearrangement joins TRBV27 to TRBJ1-6, with unresolved D. Trimming left V 6 bases short and J 8 bases short, with 14 bases between. Germline CDR1 and CDR2: MNHEY and SMNVEV (reference sequence). CDR3 length: 14 amino acids. The CDR3 region is CASSGSGMDSPLHF. The CDR3 DNA reads as TGTGCCAGCAGCGGCTCGGGAATGGATTCACCCCTCCACTTT.

J is TRBJ1-1 and V is TRBV29-1, with a tentative D call TRBD1 (6 bases). With 8 bases removed from V and 8 bases from J, the gap between germline ends came to 18 bases. Germline CDR1 and CDR2: SQVTM and ANQGSEA. The CDR3 extends over 12 amino acids. Here the CDR3 reads CSFRSRGREAFF. For the CDR3, the DNA is TGCAGCTTCAGAAGTAGGGGGAGAGAAGCTTTCTTT.

This chain connects TRBV3-1 (or the pseudogene TRBV3-2) to TRBJ1-2; TRBD1 matches 10 bases. The CDR3 is 16 residues long. Germline lookup yields CDR1 LGHDT and CDR2 YNNKEL (reference sequence). The ends lost 4 bases at V and 5 bases at J; junction bases unmatched: 10. The CDR3 bases are TGTGCCAGCAGCCGCCAGACCGGGACAGGGGAATATGGCTACACCTTC. The encoded protein is CASSRQTGTGEYGYTF.

The chain links TRBV15 to TRBJ2-1; TRBD1 is a possible D gene (6 bases). V lost 1 base and J 9 bases, leaving 13 bases between the germline ends. CDR1 and CDR2 (germline): LNHNV, YYDKDF (reference sequence). The CDR3 totals 14 residues. CDR3 sequence reads: CATSRGAGDVEQFF. The CDR3 DNA follows: TGTGCCACCAGCAGAGGGGCAGGGGATGTTGAGCAGTTCTTC. The full variable domain, rest sourced from reference TRBV15 and TRBJ2-1, is DAMVIQNPRYQVTQFGKPVTLSCSQTLNHNVMYWYQQKSSQAPKLLFHYYDKDFNNEADTPDNFQSRRPNTSFCFLDIRSPGLGDTAMYLCATSRGAGDVEQFFGPGTRLTVL.

V usage is TRBV30 and J usage is TRBJ1-1; no clear D gene. The CDR3 is made up of 13 amino acids. From germline, CDR1 is GTSNPN and CDR2 SVGIG (reference sequence). V gave up 0 bases and J gave up 1 base, with 6 bases separating them. CDR3: CAWSVSRNTEAFF. The CDR3 bases are TGTGCCTGGAGTGTTTCGCGGAACACTGAAGCTTTCTTT.

V gene TRBV14 combines with J gene TRBJ1-3; TRBD1 is a possible D gene (6 bases). The CDR3 extends over 16 amino acids. V was pared by 0 bases and J by 0 bases, with 9 bases between. Germline values: CDR1 SGHDN, CDR2 FVKESK. The CDR3 region has the DNA TGTGCCAGCAGCCAAGATACAGGGTACTCTGGAAACACCATATATTTT. Its translation is CASSQDTGYSGNTIYF. Variable domain in full (rest from reference TRBV14 and TRBJ1-3): EAGVTQFPSHSVIEKGQTVTLRCDPISGHDNLYWYRRVMGKEIKFLLHFVKESKQDESGMPNNRFLAERTGGTYSTLKVQPAELEDSGVYFCASSQDTGYSGNTIYFGEGSWLTVV.

The rearrangement links TRBV12-5 to TRBJ1-5; D perhaps matches TRBD1 (5 bases). V was shortened by 7 bases and J by 4 bases, with 11 bases between the two germline ends. The V gene's germline CDR1 is LGHNT and CDR2 FRNRAP. The CDR3 covers 13 residues. CDR3 residues: CASAHGANQPQHF. The CDR3 DNA is TGTGCTAGTGCTCATGGGGCAAATCAGCCCCAGCATTTT. Combining the CDR3 with reference TRBV12-5 and TRBJ1-5 gives the whole variable domain DARVTQTPRHKVTEMGQEVTMRCQPILGHNTVFWYRQTMMQGLELLAYFRNRAPLDDSGMPKDRFSAEMPDATLATLKIQPSEPRDSAVYFCASAHGANQPQHFGDGTRLSIL.

This clone was seen once. The rearrangement uses TRBV12-3 or TRBV12-4 and TRBJ2-7; D gene unclear. CDR3 size: 12 residues. V lost 1 base to trimming and J lost 2 bases, with 3 bases between them. In DNA, the CDR3 is TGTGCCAGCAGTTTAGTCACCTACGAGCAGTACTTC. This encodes CASSLVTYEQYF.